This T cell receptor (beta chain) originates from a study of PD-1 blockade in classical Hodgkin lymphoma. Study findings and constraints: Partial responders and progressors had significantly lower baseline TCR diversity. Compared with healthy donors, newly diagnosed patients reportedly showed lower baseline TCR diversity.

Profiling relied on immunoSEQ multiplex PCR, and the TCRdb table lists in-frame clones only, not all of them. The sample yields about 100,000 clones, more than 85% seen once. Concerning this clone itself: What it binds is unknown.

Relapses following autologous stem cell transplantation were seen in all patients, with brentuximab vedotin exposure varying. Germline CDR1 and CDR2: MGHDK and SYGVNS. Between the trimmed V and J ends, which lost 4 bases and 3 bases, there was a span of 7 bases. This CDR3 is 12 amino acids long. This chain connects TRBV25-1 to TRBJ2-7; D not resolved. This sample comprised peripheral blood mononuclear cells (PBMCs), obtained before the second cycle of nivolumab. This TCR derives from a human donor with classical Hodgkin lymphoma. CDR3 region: CASSAQSYEQYF. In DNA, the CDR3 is TGTGCCAGCAGTGCCCAAAGCTACGAGCAGTACTTC.